Listed below are T cell receptor beta chains from one sample, sequenced in a study of shared clonotypes between healthy human individuals. Assay: immunoSEQ multiplex PCR; the TCRdb copy retains only in-frame clones and omits some. The profile shows millions of clones, over 85% of them singletons. The sample taken for sequencing was naive CD4+ T cells from PBMCs. These receptors all stem from a man between 18 and 29 years old in good health. Some clones in this sample may be carry-over from other donors' samples. CDR3s include the opening cysteine and the closing phenylalanine or tryptophan. D genes are given only for firm matches. Expanded clones are given a class, and other clones once, few, many or no size at all.

clone_size,d_call,v_call,j_call,cdr3_aa,cdr3_nt
.,.,TRBV5-5,TRBJ2-7,CASSFLDSPRRYEQYF,TGTGCCAGCAGCTTCCTTGACTCTCCCCGAAGGTACGAGCAGTACTTC
.,TRBD2,TRBV9,TRBJ2-2,CASSAMGLQTTGELFF,TGTGCCAGCAGCGCAATGGGACTACAAACCACCGGGGAGCTGTTTTTT
.,.,TRBV10-1,TRBJ2-7,CARKDSQTSYEQYF,TGCGCCAGGAAGGACAGCCAGACCTCCTACGAGCAGTACTTC
.,TRBD1,TRBV5-1,TRBJ2-5,CASSSRTGALETQYF,TGCGCCAGCAGCTCCCGGACAGGGGCCCTGGAGACCCAGTACTTC
.,.,TRBV6-1,TRBJ1-5,CASTRGERVGQPQHF,TGTGCCAGCACCCGGGGGGAAAGGGTGGGTCAGCCCCAGCATTTT
once,.,TRBV7-2,TRBJ2-1,CASSKTSYNEQFF,TGTGCCAGCAGTAAGACTAGCTACAATGAGCAGTTCTTC
.,.,TRBV7-8,TRBJ2-3,CASSLLTDTQYF,TGTGCCAGCAGCCTCCTGACAGATACGCAGTATTTT
.,TRBD2,TRBV28,TRBJ2-7,CASSSRRLAGLYEQYF,TGTGCCAGCAGTTCAAGACGATTAGCGGGACTCTACGAGCAGTACTTC
.,.,TRBV5-4,TRBJ2-5,CASSSTWQETQYF,TGTGCCAGCAGCTCGACTTGGCAAGAGACCCAGTACTTC
.,.,TRBV9,TRBJ1-1,CASSVAGVNTEAFF,TGTGCCAGCAGCGTAGCGGGGGTGAACACTGAAGCTTTCTTT
.,TRBD1,TRBV5-1,TRBJ2-5,CASSKDREETQYF,TGCGCCAGCAGCAAGGACAGGGAAGAGACCCAGTACTTC
.,.,TRBV20-1,TRBJ2-3,CSAYNRAQYF,TGCAGTGCGTACAACCGGGCGCAGTATTTT
.,.,TRBV5-1,TRBJ2-7,CASSRGQPGEQYF,TGCGCCAGCAGCCGCGGACAGCCGGGTGAGCAGTACTTC
.,.,TRBV18,TRBJ2-7,CASSLDRDGSYEQYF,TGTGCCAGCTCACTGGACCGGGACGGATCCTACGAGCAGTACTTC
.,TRBD1,TRBV4-2,TRBJ2-5,CASSHRGQVVGETQYF,TGTGCCAGCAGCCATAGGGGGCAGGTCGTCGGAGAGACCCAGTACTTC
.,.,TRBV5-1,TRBJ1-2,CASSVQAPPNGGYTF,TGCGCCAGCAGCGTCCAGGCCCCCCCCAATGGCGGCTACACCTTC
once,.,TRBV27,TRBJ2-6,CASSRPSGANVLTF,TGTGCCAGCAGCCGCCCCTCTGGGGCCAACGTCCTGACTTTC
.,.,TRBV9,TRBJ1-3,CASSAERRNTIYF,TGTGCCAGCAGCGCTGAGAGAAGAAACACCATATATTTT
.,TRBD1,TRBV28,TRBJ2-7,CASSPSQGVVNEQYF,TGTGCCAGCAGTCCATCTCAGGGGGTGGTAAACGAGCAGTACTTC
.,TRBD1,TRBV5-1,TRBJ2-5,CASSLQGKETQYF,TGCGCCAGCAGCTTACAGGGGAAGGAGACCCAGTACTTC
.,TRBD1,TRBV5-1,TRBJ2-5,CASRMTGGAETQYF,TGCGCCAGCAGGATGACAGGGGGCGCGGAGACCCAGTACTTC
.,TRBD1,TRBV6-5,TRBJ1-4,CASSYLGTGDEKLFF,TGTGCCAGCAGTTACCTCGGGACAGGGGATGAAAAACTGTTTTTT
.,.,TRBV7-8,TRBJ2-3,CASSLVRPPTDTQYF,TGTGCCAGCAGCTTGGTCAGGCCTCCCACAGATACGCAGTATTTT
once,.,TRBV11-1,TRBJ2-2,CATLDREGNGELFF,TGTGCCACCTTGGACAGGGAGGGAAACGGGGAGCTGTTTTTT
.,.,TRBV5-1,TRBJ2-7,CASSLAGRSSYEQYF,TGCGCCAGCAGCTTGGCCGGCAGGAGTAGCTACGAGCAGTACTTC
.,TRBD2,TRBV15,TRBJ2-7,CATSRPGLGEQYF,TGTGCCACCAGCAGGCCCGGACTAGGCGAGCAGTACTTC
.,TRBD2,TRBV15,TRBJ2-3,CATSIPRGRGDTQYF,TGTGCCACCAGCATCCCTCGCGGGAGAGGGGATACGCAGTATTTT
.,.,TRBV28,TRBJ1-1,CASSTQGEGSTEAFF,TGTGCCAGCAGTACGCAGGGCGAGGGGAGCACTGAAGCTTTCTTT
.,.,TRBV18,TRBJ1-5,CASSPLGYWEPQHF,TGTGCCAGCTCACCACTGGGATATTGGGAGCCCCAGCATTTT
.,.,TRBV27,TRBJ2-5,CASSLGRNYQETQYF,TGTGCCAGCAGTTTGGGCAGGAATTACCAAGAGACCCAGTACTTC